This TCR beta chain came from a study of cytomegalovirus exposure and HLA in healthy donors. This CDR3 is built from 15 residues. The V and J ends lost 4 bases and 3 bases, in that order; junction bases with no gene match: 7. CDR1 and CDR2 (germline): SGHNT, YYREEE (reference sequence). With respect to this clone: Its antigen is currently unknown.

Study-level results: In vitro checks showed that a few CMV-associated chains really do target CMV antigens. Previous analysis showed most TCR beta V segments were productive about 87% or about 30% of the time. CMV serostatus stood as the only immune exposure information on hand.

With 60 Vbeta and 13 Jbeta primers, the PCR was carried out. The authors' processing: An analysis that came later counted 80 million or so unique TCR beta chains, approximately 10 million shared. This table comes from immunoSEQ multiplex PCR, and its TCRdb copy is limited to in-frame clones, with some not included. D and trimming were read from the DNA, whereas the V and J calls and clone size are those reported in that table. The data hold roughly 120,000 clones, with roughly 82% observed a single time. Sequenced: PBMCs. The chain combines TRBV5-4 with TRBJ2-5; 9 nucleotides match TRBD2. This receptor was obtained from a woman aged 18-30 years in good health and CMV-seronegative. In nucleotides, the CDR3 is TGTGCCAGCAGCACTGAGCCTAGCGGGGAAGAGACCCAGTACTTC. Translation gives CASSTEPSGEETQYF.